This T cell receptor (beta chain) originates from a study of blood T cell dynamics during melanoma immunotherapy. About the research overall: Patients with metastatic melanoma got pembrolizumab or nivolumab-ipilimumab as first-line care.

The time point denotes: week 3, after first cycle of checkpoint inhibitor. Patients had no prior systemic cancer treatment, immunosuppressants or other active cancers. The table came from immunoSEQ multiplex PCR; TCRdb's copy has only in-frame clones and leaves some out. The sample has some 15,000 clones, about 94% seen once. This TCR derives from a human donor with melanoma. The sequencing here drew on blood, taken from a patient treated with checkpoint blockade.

CDR3 nucleotide sequence: TGTGCCAGTAGTATCCAGGGCACCGGGGAGCTGTTTTTT. Translated: CASSIQGTGELFF. The rearrangement joins TRBV19 to TRBJ2-2; tentative D call: TRBD1 (5 bases). V lost 3 bases, J lost 4 bases, and 6 bases lay in between. Germline CDR1 LNHDA, CDR2 SQIVND (reference sequence). The CDR3 extends over 13 amino acids.